The 6 T cell receptor beta chains below were found in one sample sequenced in a study of CD8 T cells in ankylosing spondylitis. Study-level results: Within ankylosing spondylitis blood, a TCR beta motif made up of under 10 highly homologous variants appeared to be characteristic.

TCRdb ran MiXCR on the 5' RACE reads and lists one entry per CDR3 protein. This sample carries just under 550,000 distinct CDR3 sequences, approximately 11% of them seen once, and the ten largest clones take 6.5% to 7%. The antigens of these receptors remain unknown. The specimen sequenced was blood, either unsorted or a sorted T cell fraction (not recorded which). The receptors were gathered from a male donor with ankylosing spondylitis.

The chain combines TRBV2 with TRBJ1-5; 9 positions agree with TRBD1. CDR3 size: 16 residues. The ends lost 8 bases at V and 7 bases at J; junction bases unmatched: 15. Per germline, CDR1 SNHLY and CDR2 FYNNEI. For the CDR3, the DNA is TGTGCCAGCGGTCGGATGGGACAGGGAGGGTCGCAGCCCCAGCATTTT. This translates into CASGRMGQGGSQPQHF.

The genes are TRBV7-2 and TRBJ2-5; 7 nucleotides match TRBD1. CDR1 is SGHTA and CDR2 is FQGNSA in the germline V gene. J gave up 5 bases and V 5 bases, and 8 bases lay outside the gene matches. The CDR3 covers 14 residues. The CDR3 DNA follows: TGTGCCAGCAGCCCCGGACAGGCCCGGGAGACCCAGTACTTC. Translated, it gives CASSPGQARETQYF.

This sequence joins TRBV30 and TRBJ1-2; 7 nucleotides align to TRBD1. The CDR3 has 14 amino acids. V shed 2 bases, J shed 7 bases, and the junction held 10 bases outside the gene matches. From germline, CDR1 is GTSNPN and CDR2 SVGIG (reference sequence). Here the CDR3 reads CAWSSSTGTVGYTF. CDR3 nucleotides: TGTGCCTGGAGTTCGTCTACCGGGACAGTTGGCTACACCTTC.

This clonotype was seen more than once but under ten times. Here the CDR3 reads CASSPGIWGTDTQYF. The CDR3 DNA reads TGTGCCAGCAGCCCAGGAATCTGGGGCACAGATACGCAGTATTTT. This chain connects TRBV3-1 to TRBJ2-3, with D unresolved. Germline CDR1 and CDR2: LGHDT and YNNKEL (reference sequence). V lost 4 bases and J lost 1, with 12 bases in between. The CDR3 sequence is 15 residues long.

This clonotype was seen a single time. This chain connects TRBV10-2 to TRBJ2-5, with TRBD1 identical over 8 bases. CDR3 length equals 14 residues. J gave up 5 bases and V 5 bases, and 7 bases lay outside the gene matches. Germline CDR1 WSHSY, CDR2 SAAADI. CDR3 protein: CASSRNRGLETQYF. CDR3 nucleotides: TGCGCCAGCAGTCGAAACAGGGGGTTGGAGACCCAGTACTTC.

In nucleotides, the CDR3 is TGCGCCAGCAGTGATCCAGGGGTAAGGATCACTGAAGCTTTCTTT. Its protein product is CASSDPGVRITEAFF. The J gene is TRBJ1-1, the V gene TRBV10-2; the D gene is possibly TRBD1 (6 bases). This CDR3 spans 15 amino acids. Trimming took 3 bases from V and 4 from J, leaving 15 bases between them. In germline, CDR1 is WSHSY, CDR2 SAAADI.